What follows is one T cell receptor (beta chain) and its context. The CDR3 spans 15 residues. Germline CDR1 and CDR2: MGHDK and SYGVNS. Trimming pared 2 bases from V and 0 bases from J, leaving 10 bases between. This record comes from a study of human T cells and chemical hapten exposure. Using its own MiXCR run on the RACE reads, TCRdb lists one record per CDR3 protein. This sample yields 100,000 or so distinct CDR3 sequences, of which roughly a third are seen a single time; 2.5% to 3% belongs to the top ten. Time point here: patch test 3, about 24 weeks after DPC sensitization. Treatment given: therapeutic diphenylcyclopropenone sensitization with weekly scalp DPC.

The sample in question was whole blood, obtained in connection with sensitization to the hapten diphenylcyclopropenone (DPC). The source is a man aged 40-49 years with alopecia areata. Some clones in this sample may be carry-over from other donors' samples. The chain has TRBV25-1 and TRBJ1-1; the D is unclear. CDR3 DNA: TGTGCCAGCAGTGAACATCCGGCGCTGAACACTGAAGCTTTCTTT. Its protein product is CASSEHPALNTEAFF.